These 16 T cell receptor beta chains share one sample of origin, sequenced in a study of T cell responses to AZD1222 COVID-19 vaccine. The protocol was immunoSEQ multiplex PCR, while the TCRdb copy is restricted to in-frame clones and leaves out a portion. There are roughly 81,000 clones in the sample; 65% to 90% occur only once, and around 8% lies in the top ten. The sample here was peripheral blood, taken on day 0 of AZD1222 vaccination. These receptors originate from an adult in good health.

This clone was found a few times. The gene calls are TRBV19 and TRBJ2-7; 11 nucleotides align to TRBD2. Losses at the gene ends were 4 bases for V and 7 bases for J; bases not matched to a gene: 9. CDR3 length: 15 residues. Germline V CDR1 and CDR2: LNHDA, SQIVND (reference sequence). CDR3 loop: CASSTRTSGSREQYF. CDR3 in DNA: TGTGCCAGTAGTACCCGTACTAGCGGGAGTCGGGAGCAGTACTTC.

This clone showed up just a few times. The chain is built from TRBV7-9 and TRBJ1-2; 8 bases map to TRBD1. The CDR3 extends over 15 amino acids. V dropped 4 bases and J dropped 6; count of bases not matched to a gene: 10. From germline, CDR1 is SEHNR and CDR2 FQNEAQ (reference sequence). CDR3: CASSSGQARDHGYTF. The CDR3 DNA is TGTGCCAGCAGCTCGGGACAGGCAAGAGACCATGGCTACACCTTC.

This clone was recorded only once. The gene calls are TRBV7-2 and TRBJ2-5, with D maybe TRBD2 (6 bases). CDR3 length: 17 residues. The germline CDR1 and CDR2 sequences are SGHTA and FQGNSA. V was shortened by 3 bases and J by 4 bases, with 21 bases between the two germline ends. CDR3 DNA: TGTGCCAGCAGCTTTGGAGTCGCGCCTTGGAGGGGAGAGACCCAGTACTTC. Translated: CASSFGVAPWRGETQYF.

This chain connects TRBV9 to TRBJ1-4, with 8 bases lining up with TRBD1. V gave up 4 bases and J gave up 4 bases; unmatched junction bases: 6. The CDR3 is made up of 15 amino acids. The germline CDR1 and CDR2 sequences are SGDLS and YYNGEE. The chain's CDR3 is CASSSGQAINEKLFF. The CDR3, as DNA: TGTGCCAGCAGCTCGGGACAGGCTATTAATGAAAAACTGTTTTTT. The variable domain in full, completed from reference TRBV9 and TRBJ1-4, reads DSGVTQTPKHLITATGQRVTLRCSPRSGDLSVYWYQQSLDQGLQFLIQYYNGEERAKGNILERFSAQQFPDLHSELNLSSLELGDSALYFCASSSGQAINEKLFFGSGTQLSVL.

The V gene is TRBV4-1, the J gene TRBJ2-1; 11 nucleotides match TRBD2. Germline V lookup: CDR1 MGHRA, CDR2 YSYEKL. The CDR3 is 17 amino acids. V gave up 0 bases and J gave up 6 bases; unmatched junction bases: 7. CDR3 loop: CASSQERGLAGGNEQFF. The DNA of the CDR3 is TGCGCCAGCAGCCAAGAAAGGGGGCTAGCGGGAGGCAATGAGCAGTTCTTC.

This chain joins TRBV5-1 and TRBJ2-1; D perhaps matches TRBD1 (5 bases). V was trimmed by 1 base and J by 10 bases, leaving 12 bases between them. The CDR3 is 13 amino acids. Germline V gene data show CDR1 as SGHRS and CDR2 as YFSETQ. CDR3 residues: CASSLMGNREQFF. The DNA for the CDR3 is TGCGCCAGCAGCTTGATGGGCAACAGGGAGCAGTTCTTC.

The rearrangement uses TRBV4-2 and TRBJ2-1, with D uncertain. The CDR3 spans 14 residues. The germline V gene encodes CDR1 LGHNA and CDR2 YNFKEQ. V was pared by 0 bases and J by 8 bases, with 11 bases between. CDR3 region: CASSQDRIVYEQFF. CDR3 coding DNA: TGTGCCAGCAGCCAAGATCGGATTGTTTATGAGCAGTTCTTC.

The chain is built from TRBV6-5 and TRBJ2-7; 8 nucleotides line up with TRBD2. With 7 bases clipped from V and 4 bases from J, the junction kept 9 bases outside the gene matches. This CDR3 is built from 14 residues. Germline V gene sequence: CDR1 MNHEY, CDR2 SVGAGI. This CDR3 is CASMDSGIGYEQYF. CDR3 DNA: TGTGCCAGCATGGATAGCGGGATCGGGTACGAGCAGTACTTC.

The V gene is TRBV6-2 or TRBV6-3, the J gene TRBJ1-5; D is possibly TRBD1 (5 bases). V lost 0 bases to trimming and J lost 4 bases, with 7 bases between them. Germline lookup yields CDR1 MNHEY and CDR2 SVGEGT. The CDR3 consists of 14 residues. DNA for the CDR3: TGTGCCAGCAGTTACTCTGCAGGGAATCAGCCCCAGCATTTT. This sequence encodes CASSYSAGNQPQHF.

This clone has a single count. The V and J genes are TRBV30 and TRBJ2-3; 10 bases agree with TRBD2. The V and J ends lost 6 bases and 0 bases, in that order; junction bases with no gene match: 0. The CDR3 runs 13 residues. Germline V gives CDR1 GTSNPN, CDR2 SVGIG (reference sequence). CDR3 sequence (DNA): TGTGCCTGTAGCGGGGGGAGCACAGATACGCAGTATTTT. Residues: CACSGGSTDTQYF.

The V and J genes are TRBV12-3 or TRBV12-4 and TRBJ1-2, with D unresolved. V dropped 2 bases and J dropped 8 bases, with 12 bases sitting between them. The CDR3 runs 13 residues. For the CDR3, the DNA is TGTGCCAGCAGTTTATCGGAGGCGGCCGGCTACACCTTC. Protein sequence: CASSLSEAAGYTF.

The rearrangement uses TRBV7-2 and TRBJ2-5; D may be TRBD1 (6 bases). The V gene's germline CDR1 is SGHTA and CDR2 FQGNSA. The CDR3 consists of 15 residues. Trimming cost V 0 bases and J 5 bases, with 13 bases left between them. The CDR3, as DNA: TGTGCCAGCAGCTTAGCGGCAGGGGTGTGGGAGACCCAGTACTTC. This codes for CASSLAAGVWETQYF.

The genes are TRBV5-6 and TRBJ2-7; the D gene is possibly TRBD2 (6 bases). Trimming shortened V by 4 bases and J by 2 bases, and 16 bases separated the two germline ends. The CDR3 has 15 residues. The germline V gene has CDR1 SGHDT and CDR2 YYEEEE. The CDR3 protein is CASSLRETQTYEQYF. As DNA, the CDR3 is TGTGCCAGCAGCCTTCGGGAGACTCAGACCTACGAGCAGTACTTC. Using reference TRBV5-6 and TRBJ2-7 for the parts outside the CDR3, the full variable domain is DAGVTQSPTHLIKTRGQQVTLRCSPKSGHDTVSWYQQALGQGPQFIFQYYEEEERQRGNFPDRFSGHQFPNYSSELNVNALLLGDSALYLCASSLRETQTYEQYFGPGTRLTVT.

This sequence joins TRBV6-5 and TRBJ2-2; 8 bases are a match to TRBD1. V gave up 6 bases and J gave up 4 bases; unmatched junction bases: 7. Germline V gene data show CDR1 as MNHEY and CDR2 as SVGAGI. This CDR3 region has 15 residues. CDR3 DNA sequence: TGTGCCAGCAGCTTTGACAGGGGTGGCACCGGGGAGCTGTTTTTT. Its protein is CASSFDRGGTGELFF.

This chain joins TRBV6-2 or TRBV6-3 and TRBJ2-5; TRBD2 matches 9 bases. V trimming: 2 bases; J trimming: 4 bases; junction bases outside the gene matches: 5. The CDR3 sequence is 15 residues long. The V gene's germline CDR1 is MNHEY and CDR2 SVGEGT. This CDR3 reads CASSYERGVGETQYF. The DNA for the CDR3 is TGTGCCAGCAGTTACGAGCGGGGGGTGGGAGAGACCCAGTACTTC.

The chain uses TRBV7-3 and TRBJ2-2; D is uncertain. Germline CDR1 SGHTA, CDR2 FQGTGA. CDR3 length: 16 residues. The V end was cut by 4 bases, the J end by 1 base, with 13 bases between. CDR3 in amino acids: CASSSVEGLNTGELFF. The CDR3 bases are TGTGCCAGCAGCTCCGTGGAAGGGTTGAACACCGGGGAGCTGTTTTTT.